A selection of T cell receptor beta chains follows, all from one sample in a study of blood T cells in healthy people across ages. TCRdb independently ran MiXCR on the 5' RACE reads; one entry per CDR3 protein. Altogether 1.5 million to 2 million distinct CDR3 sequences are present, under 30% being singletons, with the ten largest covering less than 9.5%. Sample: blood. The origin of the receptors is a woman under 40 in good health. Both conserved end residues are part of each CDR3. A D gene is named only where the DNA matches it firmly. Some rows mark clone size as missing; the rest say once, few, many or name a class of expanded clone.

.,few,TRBV7-3,TRBJ2-3,CASSLLGGYTDTQYF,TGTGCCAGCAGCTTACTGGGGGGTTACACAGATACGCAGTATTTT
TRBD1,.,TRBV5-1,TRBJ1-3,CASSLRSQGSGNTIYF,TGCGCCAGCAGCTTGAGGTCACAGGGGAGTGGAAACACCATATATTTT
.,few,TRBV6-5,TRBJ2-7,CASSIDRSSYEQYF,TGTGCCAGCAGTATAGACAGGAGCTCCTACGAGCAGTACTTC
TRBD2,few,TRBV7-3,TRBJ2-1,CASSFQRGGGSEQFF,TGTGCCAGCAGCTTCCAGCGGGGGGGTGGTAGTGAGCAGTTCTTC
.,.,TRBV2,TRBJ2-3,CASSGQGSADTQYF,TGTGCCAGCAGTGGCCAGGGTAGCGCAGATACGCAGTATTTT
TRBD2,.,TRBV11-2,TRBJ2-7,CASGFPMLAGRDMSSYNEQYF,TGTGCCAGCGGCTTCCCCATGCTAGCGGGACGAGATATGAGCTCCTACAATGAGCAGTACTTC
TRBD2,.,TRBV6-5,TRBJ2-5,CASSYFGSSGGQETQYF,TGTGCCAGCAGTTACTTCGGGTCTAGCGGGGGCCAAGAGACCCAGTACTTC
.,.,TRBV18,TRBJ2-7,CASSPSLFEQYF,TGTGCCAGCTCACCGTCCCTTTTCGAGCAGTACTTC
.,few,TRBV5-1,TRBJ2-7,CASSQGRNGPYEQYF,TGCGCCAGCAGCCAAGGGAGGAACGGGCCCTACGAGCAGTACTTC
.,few,TRBV7-9,TRBJ2-7,CASSSWRLSSYEQYF,TGTGCCAGCAGCTCTTGGAGGTTAAGCTCCTACGAGCAGTACTTC
.,many,TRBV7-2,TRBJ1-2,CASSLDRGSGYTF,TGCGCCAGCAGCTTGGATAGGGGCAGTGGCTACACCTTC
.,.,TRBV6-2/TRBV6-3,TRBJ1-5,CASRGDPSNQPQHF,TGTGCCAGTAGGGGGGATCCTAGCAATCAGCCCCAGCATTTT
TRBD2,.,TRBV3-1,TRBJ2-7,CASRRGGGAYKQYF,TGTGCCAGCAGACGCGGCGGGGGGGCCTACAAGCAGTACTTC
.,.,TRBV7-2,TRBJ2-3,CASSSTRQGFRGDTQYF,TGTGCCAGCAGCTCGACTAGACAGGGTTTTCGAGGGGATACGCAGTATTTT
.,few,TRBV20-1,TRBJ2-1,CSAISFGGKGYNEQFF,TGCAGTGCTATTTCGTTTGGGGGGAAGGGTTACAATGAGCAGTTCTTC
TRBD1,few,TRBV29-1,TRBJ1-2,CSVIMTGLYGYTF,TGCAGCGTAATAATGACAGGGTTATATGGCTACACCTTC
TRBD1,.,TRBV7-2,TRBJ2-7,CASSLRRDRGSEQYF,TGTGCCAGCAGCTTACGGCGGGACAGGGGGTCGGAGCAGTACTTC
.,many,TRBV4-1,TRBJ2-7,CASSQDGGREQYF,TGCGCCAGCAGCCAAGATGGAGGGCGGGAGCAGTACTTC
.,few,TRBV12-3/TRBV12-4,TRBJ2-2,CASSLIRTGELFF,TGTGCCAGCAGTTTAATCCGCACCGGGGAGCTGTTTTTT
TRBD1,few,TRBV7-2,TRBJ1-2,CASTDERTGVYGYTF,TGTGCCAGCACCGACGAAAGGACAGGGGTGTATGGCTACACCTTC
TRBD1,few,TRBV20-1,TRBJ1-1,CSATLGTANTEAFF,TGCAGTGCCACATTAGGGACAGCTAACACTGAAGCTTTCTTT
TRBD1,.,TRBV20-1,TRBJ2-7,CSATPGGVEQYF,TGCAGTGCTACCCCAGGGGGAGTCGAGCAGTACTTC
TRBD2,once,TRBV7-9,TRBJ2-1,CASGLVGYNEQFF,TGTGCCAGCGGACTAGTGGGCTACAATGAGCAGTTCTTC
TRBD2,.,TRBV5-1,TRBJ2-1,CASSRLGGEGSYNEQFF,TGCGCCAGCAGCCGGTTGGGAGGGGAGGGGTCCTACAATGAGCAGTTCTTC
.,few,TRBV20-1,TRBJ1-1,CSAQGGVNTEAFF,TGCAGTGCTCAAGGAGGTGTGAACACTGAAGCTTTCTTT
.,many,TRBV5-1,TRBJ2-3,CASSLRGGNTDTQYF,TGCGCCAGCAGCTTGCGCGGGGGCAACACAGATACGCAGTATTTT
TRBD2,.,TRBV30,TRBJ2-2,CAWSSKREDTGELFF,TGTGCCTGGAGTTCCAAGCGGGAGGACACCGGGGAGCTGTTTTTT
.,many,TRBV5-1,TRBJ2-1,CASSLEAEQFF,TGTGCCAGCAGCTTAGAAGCGGAGCAGTTCTTC
.,.,TRBV6-6,TRBJ2-5,CASSFGPNPYQETQYF,TGTGCCAGCAGTTTCGGACCCAACCCGTACCAAGAGACCCAGTACTTC
TRBD2,few,TRBV18,TRBJ2-5,CATNGRKETQYF,TGTGCCACGAACGGGAGGAAAGAGACCCAGTACTTC
.,.,TRBV5-1,TRBJ2-1,CASSWGQTDNEQFF,TGCGCCAGCAGCTGGGGGCAGACAGACAATGAGCAGTTCTTC
.,.,TRBV12-3/TRBV12-4,TRBJ2-3,CASSIRGTGGFSTDAQYF,TGTGCCAGCAGCATTCGAGGGACTGGAGGATTTAGCACAGATGCGCAGTATTTT